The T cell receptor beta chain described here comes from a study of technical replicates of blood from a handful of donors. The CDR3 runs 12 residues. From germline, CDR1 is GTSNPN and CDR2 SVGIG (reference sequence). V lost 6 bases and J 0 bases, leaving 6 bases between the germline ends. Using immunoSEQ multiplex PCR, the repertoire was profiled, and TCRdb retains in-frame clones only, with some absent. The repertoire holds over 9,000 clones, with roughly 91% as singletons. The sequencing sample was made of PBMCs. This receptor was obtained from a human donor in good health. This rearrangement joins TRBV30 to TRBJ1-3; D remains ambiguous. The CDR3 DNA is TGTGCCTGTCTGAGCTCTGGAAACACCATATATTTT. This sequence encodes CACLSSGNTIYF.